This TCR beta chain emerged from a study of T cell clusters in autoimmune cytopenias. Each sample's input was approximately 0.25 ug genomic DNA, about 38,000 genome equivalents. TRB was amplified by touch-down multiplex PCR, primer pools A and B combined. TCRdb re-called the multiplex PCR reads; one entry per CDR3 protein, DNA not given. In total, the table holds roughly 10,000 distinct CDR3 sequences. CDR1 and CDR2 (germline): SGHNT, YYREEE (reference sequence). This CDR3 spans 14 amino acids. These data also featured in a second study, about T cell repertoires in aging, cancer and after chemotherapy. That paper notes: Healthy donor repertoires were recorded over several months to years and showed clear clonal overlap.

This chain joins TRBV5-4 and TRBJ1-2. This clonotype was sampled from a human donor in good health. The specimen sequenced was peripheral blood. The chain's CDR3 is CASSLQGREDGYTF.